Listed below are T cell receptor beta chains from one sample, sequenced in a study of control samples from healthy donors and cancer patients. Method: immunoSEQ multiplex PCR; TCRdb's copy keeps in-frame clones and lacks some. The table includes under 150,000 clones, 87% detected once. The sample was blood. These receptors all stem from a man between 35 and 55 years old in good health. The CDR3 runs from the conserved cysteine through the conserved F or W. D genes are given only for firm matches. Rows may omit the clone size; those that give it use once, few, many or a size class.

j_call | v_call | clone_size | d_call | cdr3_length | cdr3_nt | cdr3_aa
TRBJ2-7 | TRBV7-2 | . | . | 14 | TGTGCCAGCAGCTCGCCGGGACTCGCCTACGAGCAGTACTTC | CASSSPGLAYEQYF
TRBJ2-2 | TRBV12-3/TRBV12-4 | few | . | 11 | TGTGCCAGCGGCTATACCGGGGAGCTGTTTTTT | CASGYTGELFF
TRBJ2-3 | TRBV4-1 | . | . | 14 | TGCGCCAGCAAGGAAGGACTCCCCACAGATACGCAGTATTTT | CASKEGLPTDTQYF
TRBJ1-1 | TRBV5-4 | once | TRBD1 | 17 | TGTGCCAGCAGCAACTTCAGGACAGGGAGAATGAACACTGAAGCTTTCTTT | CASSNFRTGRMNTEAFF
TRBJ2-2 | TRBV19 | . | . | 14 | TGTGCCAGCGGAGGACGGGGAAACACCGGGGAGCTGTTTTTT | CASGGRGNTGELFF
TRBJ2-7 | TRBV19 | once | . | 15 | TGTGCCAGTAGCGATAGCGGATCCGCCTCCTACGAGCAGTACTTC | CASSDSGSASYEQYF
TRBJ1-3 | TRBV2 | . | . | 13 | TGTGCCAGCGGACGGGGTACTGGAAACACCATATATTTT | CASGRGTGNTIYF
TRBJ1-3 | TRBV5-4 | . | TRBD1 | 17 | TGTGCCAGCAGCCTCGAGACAGGGGGCTTGAGAGGAAACACCATATATTTT | CASSLETGGLRGNTIYF
TRBJ1-2 | TRBV2 | . | . | 13 | TGTGCCAGCAGTGAAGTCCGATTGGGAGGCTACACCTTC | CASSEVRLGGYTF
TRBJ1-1 | TRBV5-4 | . | . | 15 | TGTGCCAGCAGCTGGGGGGCAGGGACGAACACTGAAGCTTTCTTT | CASSWGAGTNTEAFF
TRBJ2-7 | TRBV11-3 | . | . | 12 | TGTGCCAGCTCCGGCTCCGGATGGGAGCAGTACTTC | CASSGSGWEQYF
TRBJ1-2 | TRBV7-8 | . | . | 13 | TGTGCCAGCAGCTACCAACCCCGTTGGGGCTACACCTTC | CASSYQPRWGYTF
TRBJ2-3 | TRBV29-1 | . | TRBD2 | 16 | TGCAGCGTTGACCGCCTACTAGCGGGGGCCACAGATACGCAGTATTTT | CSVDRLLAGATDTQYF
TRBJ1-2 | TRBV9 | once | TRBD1 | 16 | TGTGCCAGCAGCGTAGAAGAGGACAGGGCCGTGAGGGGCTACACCTTC | CASSVEEDRAVRGYTF
TRBJ1-3 | TRBV6-2/TRBV6-3 | . | . | 16 | TGTGCCAGCAGTTACGGAGTCAGGAGCTCTGGAAACACCATATATTTT | CASSYGVRSSGNTIYF
TRBJ1-4 | TRBV7-8 | . | TRBD1 | 15 | TGTGCCAGCAGCTTAGGGGACAGGGGGCGTGAAAAACTGTTTTTT | CASSLGDRGREKLFF
TRBJ1-1 | TRBV2 | . | . | 14 | TGTGCCAGCAGTGAAAAGGCGGCGAACACTGAAGCTTTCTTT | CASSEKAANTEAFF